This entry lists 17 T cell receptor beta chains sequenced from one sample in a study of spatial heterogeneity in lung cancer. Regarding the study as a whole: Expanded intratumoral alpha and beta TCR counts tracked tumor mutation counts.

No cognate antigen is known for these TCRs. MiXCR, applied by TCRdb to the 5' RACE reads, yields one record per CDR3 protein. The top ten clones hold more than 9.5% of a sample with 13,000 or so distinct CDR3 sequences, 4.5% to 7% of them seen once. As to time point: sample taken at primary tumor resection. The starting material was lung tumor tissue, obtained at surgery. These receptor sequences come from a female donor with early-stage non-small cell lung cancer.

There are many counts of this clonotype. In a library made to pick up alpha chains, this beta chain is a stray read with a size that means little. This chain connects TRBV6-5 to TRBJ1-2, with 7 bases aligning to TRBD1. Germline values: CDR1 MNHEY, CDR2 SVGAGI. The CDR3 sequence is 11 residues long. V lost 11 bases and J lost 4; bases outside the gene matches: 4. DNA for the CDR3: TGTGCCTCAGGGGGGGGCTATGGCTACACCTTC. It codes for CASGGGYGYTF.

This clonotype came up many times. The library was built for alpha chains, so this beta chain is an off-target read and its size means little. The gene calls are TRBV10-3 and TRBJ1-4, with a possible D match to TRBD1 (5 bases). This CDR3 contains 14 residues. CDR1 is ENHRY and CDR2 is SYGVKD in the germline V gene. Trimming removed 10 bases at V and 6 bases at J, with 18 bases between. CDR3 sequence (DNA): TGTGCCACGCGTGGGGCTGATAGAGATGAAAAACTGTTTTTT. The encoded protein is CATRGADRDEKLFF.

This clonotype was seen repeatedly, ten times or more. Because the library targeted alpha chains, this beta chain is an off-target read whose size means little. The chain carries TRBV14 and TRBJ2-1; TRBD1 agrees at 7 bases. Losses at the gene ends were 4 bases for V and 6 bases for J; bases not matched to a gene: 9. The CDR3 has 15 amino acids. Germline-derived CDR1 and CDR2 are SGHDN and FVKESK. CDR3 bases: TGTGCCAGCAGCCCTTCGGACAGGCTCTCCAATGAGCAGTTCTTC. It specifies CASSPSDRLSNEQFF. Full variable domain (missing parts from reference TRBV14 and TRBJ2-1): EAGVTQFPSHSVIEKGQTVTLRCDPISGHDNLYWYRRVMGKEIKFLLHFVKESKQDESGMPNNRFLAERTGGTYSTLKVQPAELEDSGVYFCASSPSDRLSNEQFFGPGTRLTVL.

This clonotype has more than one count but fewer than ten. A library made for alpha chains picked up this beta chain off target, so its size means little. The rearrangement links TRBV4-2 to TRBJ2-4; 11 bases are a match to TRBD2. This CDR3 has 17 amino acids. Trimming cost V 4 bases and J 7 bases; bases outside gene matches: 12. Germline V gene sequence: CDR1 LGHNA, CDR2 YNFKEQ. The CDR3 DNA reads TGTGCCAGCAGCCTTAGCGGGGGGGTGAGAATGGAGAACATTCAGTACTTC. This gives the protein CASSLSGGVRMENIQYF.

This clonotype was seen ten or more times. Because this beta chain is a stray read in a library intended to capture alpha chains, its abundance should not be given much weight. The chain combines TRBV7-2 with TRBJ2-1, with 8 nucleotides matching TRBD2. J gave up 10 bases and V 2 bases, and 7 bases lay outside the gene matches. CDR1 is SGHTA, CDR2 FQGNSA, per germline. The length of the CDR3 is 14 residues. The CDR3 DNA sequence: TGTGCCAGCAGCTTAAGGGCTAGCGGGTCCGAGCAGTTCTTC. This sequence encodes CASSLRASGSEQFF.

Relative to its sample, this clonotype is medium-sized (0.01 to 0.1%). This beta chain is a stray sequence in a library constructed for alpha chains; its clone size is not meaningful. The chain carries TRBV5-4 and TRBJ2-5, with D perhaps assigned TRBD1 or TRBD2 (5 bases each). V lost 3 bases, J lost 3 bases, and 15 bases lay in between. The germline V gene has CDR1 SGHNT and CDR2 YYREEE (reference sequence). This CDR3 is 15 amino acids long. The CDR3 DNA sequence: TGTGCCAGCAGCTACCTGGGACGCATAGAAGAGACCCAGTACTTC. This sequence encodes CASSYLGRIEETQYF.

This clonotype was recorded many times. This beta chain appears as a stray read in a library generated for alpha chains; its size is not informative. The CDR3 sequence is CASWSTGYGYTF. The CDR3 region has the DNA TGTGCCAGCTGGTCGACAGGTTATGGCTACACCTTC. This chain connects TRBV6-1 to TRBJ1-2; D is perhaps TRBD1 (6 bases). V was pared by 8 bases and J by 5 bases, with 12 bases between. CDR3 length: 12 amino acids. The V gene's germline CDR1 is MNHNS and CDR2 SASEGT.

This clonotype is deemed medium-sized (0.01 to 0.1%). The size of this beta chain means little, since it is a stray read in a library made for alpha chains. The chain has TRBV7-8 and TRBJ2-1; TRBD2 aligns across 15 bases. Germline CDR1 and CDR2: SGHVS and FQNEAQ. Unmatched junction bases numbered 6, after V lost 0 bases and J lost 0 bases. The length of the CDR3 is 20 residues. The CDR3 is CASSLAGTSGGQSSYNEQFF. The DNA for the CDR3 is TGTGCCAGCAGCTTAGCAGGGACTAGCGGGGGGCAGAGCTCCTACAATGAGCAGTTCTTC.

The table lists this clonotype with many counts. In a library made to pick up alpha chains, this beta chain is a stray read with a size that means little. The chain joins TRBV9 to TRBJ2-5; the D gene is possibly TRBD1 (6 bases). The CDR3 has 15 amino acids. CDR1 is SGDLS and CDR2 is YYNGEE in the germline V gene. Trimming took 0 bases from V and 6 from J, leaving 15 bases between them. DNA of the CDR3: TGTGCCAGCAGCGTAGCTATGGGGGCTGCGCAGACCCAGTACTTC. This gives the protein CASSVAMGAAQTQYF.

This clonotype was picked up many times. This beta chain appears as a stray read in a library generated for alpha chains; its size is not informative. The chain carries TRBV5-1 and TRBJ2-6, with D unresolved. The germline V and J ends were trimmed by 4 bases and 1 base, with 12 bases remaining between them. The CDR3 is 16 amino acids. Germline V gene lookup returns CDR1 SGHRS and CDR2 YFSETQ. CDR3 residues: CASSHLLPSGANVLTF. DNA for the CDR3: TGCGCCAGCAGCCATCTTTTACCATCTGGGGCCAACGTCCTGACTTTC.

Ten or more counts support this clonotype. Because the library targeted alpha chains, this beta chain is an off-target read whose size means little. This sequence joins TRBV2 and TRBJ2-1, with D possibly being TRBD2 (5 bases). CDR3 length: 12 residues. V shed 6 bases and J shed 15 bases, with 18 bases lying between them. Looked up from germline, CDR1 is SNHLY and CDR2 is FYNNEI. CDR3 region: CASRAPQGRGFF. As DNA, the CDR3 is TGTGCCAGCAGGGCCCCCCAAGGGAGAGGGTTCTTC.

This clonotype has a count of ten or more. For a library built for alpha chains, this beta chain is a stray read; little rests on its size. The rearrangement links TRBV30 to TRBJ1-5, with a weak D call TRBD1 (5 bases). V lost 2 bases and J lost 5, with 10 bases in between. The CDR3 loop spans 13 amino acids. Germline V gene sequence: CDR1 GTSNPN, CDR2 SVGIG (reference sequence). CDR3 region: CAWSRGRDQPQHF. In DNA form, the CDR3 reads TGTGCCTGGAGTAGGGGCAGGGATCAGCCCCAGCATTTT.

This clonotype was picked up many times. This beta chain came through as a stray read in a library set up for alpha chains, and its size says little. The rearrangement links TRBV11-3 to TRBJ2-2; D is unclear. This CDR3 contains 13 residues. Trimming removed 3 bases at V and 7 bases at J, with 9 bases between. Germline assignment: CDR1 SGHNT and CDR2 YENEEA. CDR3 sequence (DNA): TGTGCCAGCAGCTTTCGTGGCTTCGGGGAGCTGTTTTTT. Amino acids: CASSFRGFGELFF.

This clonotype was picked up many times. Since a much larger clone is just one base distant, this may be a read error. The size of this beta chain means little, since it is a stray read in a library made for alpha chains. CDR3 sequence reads: CVISGARGSYEQYF. The CDR3 DNA sequence: TGTGTCATCAGTGGCGCCAGAGGGTCCTACGAGCAGTACTTC. This chain links TRBV10-3 with TRBJ2-7; possible D gene TRBD2, 5 bases. The CDR3 totals 14 residues. Germline V gene lookup returns CDR1 ENHRY and CDR2 SYGVKD.

This clonotype was seen at least ten times. The size of this beta chain means little, since it is a stray read in a library made for alpha chains. The chain recombines TRBV20-1 with TRBJ2-3, with a tentative D call TRBD2 (5 bases). V was cut by 2 bases and J by 5 bases, with 11 bases left in between. This CDR3 has 13 residues. Germline assignment: CDR1 DFQATT and CDR2 SNEGSKA (reference sequence). In DNA, the CDR3 is TGCAGTGCTAGAAAGACTCGGGGAGATACGCAGTATTTT. This codes for CSARKTRGDTQYF.

This clonotype was seen ten or more times. This beta chain appears as a stray read in a library generated for alpha chains; its size is not informative. This rearrangement joins TRBV2 to TRBJ1-1; D is ambiguous. The CDR3 contains 13 residues. The V gene lost 10 bases and the J gene lost 1 base, with 13 bases spanning the gap. Germline V lookup: CDR1 SNHLY, CDR2 FYNNEI. DNA of the CDR3: TGTGCCACGCATAGGACGGCGAACACTGAAGCTTTCTTT. It codes for CATHRTANTEAFF.

This clonotype was observed many times. A library made for alpha chains picked up this beta chain off target, so its size means little. The chain recombines TRBV7-8 with TRBJ2-5; possible D gene TRBD2, 6 bases. CDR3 length: 15 residues. Trimming took off 4 bases at V and 5 bases at J, with 17 bases between the two ends. The germline CDR1 and CDR2 sequences are SGHVS and FQNEAQ. CDR3 protein: CASSSTTSFSETQYF. The CDR3 nucleotides are TGTGCCAGCAGCTCGACGACTAGTTTCTCGGAGACCCAGTACTTC.